Following are 21 T cell receptor beta chains from one sample sequenced in a study of T-cell reconstitution after alpha-beta-depleted transplantation in children. This sample's TCRbeta library carried unique molecular identifier barcodes. TCRdb reanalysed the PCR reads using MiXCR and keeps one entry per CDR3 protein. The sample has hundreds of thousands of distinct CDR3 sequences; around a sixth are singletons. Sample: PBMCs from the stem cell graft donor, taken from the stem cell graft. The receptors originated from a human donor who donated a stem cell graft to a child with acute myeloid leukemia.

This clonotype has at least ten counts. The V and J genes are TRBV7-2 and TRBJ1-5; D is uncertain. The CDR3 contains 15 residues. Trimming shortened V by 5 bases and J by 0 bases, and 11 bases separated the two germline ends. CDR1 SGHTA and CDR2 FQGNSA come from the germline V gene. CDR3 protein: CASSLTEDSNQPQHF. CDR3 nucleotide sequence: TGTGCCAGCAGCCTAACAGAAGATAGCAATCAGCCCCAGCATTTT. The full variable domain, its missing parts supplied by reference TRBV7-2 and TRBJ1-5, is GAGVSQSPSNKVTEKGKDVELRCDPISGHTALYWYRQSLGQGLEFLIYFQGNSAPDKSGLPSDRFSAERTGGSVSTLTIQRTQQEDSAVYLCASSLTEDSNQPQHFGDGTRLSIL.

This clonotype was recorded many times. The chain uses TRBV20-1 and TRBJ2-3; D is perhaps TRBD2 (6 bases). V was pared by 6 bases and J by 0 bases, with 13 bases between. The CDR3 covers 14 residues. Germline lookup yields CDR1 DFQATT and CDR2 SNEGSKA (reference sequence). CDR3: CSARLVPSTDTQYF. CDR3 nucleotides: TGCAGTGCCCGACTAGTTCCCAGCACAGATACGCAGTATTTT.

Many counts were recorded for this clonotype. The J gene is TRBJ2-1, the V gene TRBV6-5, with D perhaps TRBD1 or TRBD2 (6 bases each). V was cut by 2 bases and J by 12 bases, with 11 bases left in between. Germline V lookup: CDR1 MNHEY, CDR2 SVGAGI. The CDR3 covers 12 residues. CDR3 in amino acids: CASSYIGGVQFF. DNA of the CDR3: TGTGCCAGCAGTTACATCGGGGGCGTGCAGTTCTTC.

This clonotype was seen ten or more times. The V call is TRBV10-1, the J call TRBJ1-2, with unresolved D. Germline V gene lookup returns CDR1 WNHNN and CDR2 SYGVQD (reference sequence). CDR3 length: 16 residues. The V and J ends lost 0 bases and 4 bases respectively, with 15 bases between them. The CDR3 DNA follows: TGCGCCAGCAGTGAGTCGAACGTCGCGCCCTTCTATGGCTACACCTTC. Protein sequence: CASSESNVAPFYGYTF.

This clonotype has a count of ten or more. The J gene is TRBJ2-1, the V gene TRBV12-3 or TRBV12-4; no clear D gene. Trimming took 5 bases from V and 0 from J, leaving 8 bases between them. CDR3 length equals 14 residues. For the CDR3, the DNA is TGTGCCAGCAGTAATCAGGACTCCTACAATGAGCAGTTCTTC. Translation: CASSNQDSYNEQFF.

This clonotype was recorded at least ten times. This chain links TRBV7-2 with TRBJ1-1; unclear D gene. V gave up 6 bases and J gave up 4 bases, with 12 bases separating them. The CDR3 has 13 residues. Germline CDR1 is SGHTA and CDR2 is FQGNSA. The CDR3 nucleotides are TGTGCCAGCAGTTATGCGGGGAGCACTGAAGCTTTCTTT. It is translated as CASSYAGSTEAFF.

There are many counts of this clonotype. The chain links TRBV5-6 to TRBJ2-1, with 7 bases that match TRBD1. After removal of 5 bases from V and 7 bases from J, the junction contained 3 bases not matched to a gene. Germline values: CDR1 SGHDT, CDR2 YYEEEE. The CDR3 totals 12 residues. The CDR3 coding sequence is TGTGCCAGCAGGAACAGGGGTAATGAGCAGTTCTTC. Encoded protein: CASRNRGNEQFF.

This clonotype has ten or more counts. The genes are TRBV6-5 and TRBJ2-3; 8 bases match TRBD1. This CDR3 region has 14 residues. V lost 4 bases to trimming and J lost 5 bases; unmatched junction nucleotides: 5. In germline, CDR1 is MNHEY, CDR2 SVGAGI. The CDR3 sequence is CASSSQTGGDTQYF. The CDR3, as DNA: TGTGCCAGCAGTTCACAAACAGGGGGAGATACGCAGTATTTT.

This clonotype was detected many times. This chain connects TRBV20-1 to TRBJ2-7; D tentatively fits TRBD1 or TRBD2 (5 bases each). Trimming took off 7 bases at V and 4 bases at J, with 14 bases between the two ends. CDR1 DFQATT and CDR2 SNEGSKA come from the germline V gene (reference sequence). The CDR3 consists of 12 residues. The CDR3 DNA sequence: TGCAGTGTCCCCGGGACGGGTTACGAGCAGTACGTC. Translated: CSVPGTGYEQYV.

This chain connects TRBV12-5 to TRBJ2-7, with a possible D match to TRBD2 (5 bases). This CDR3 has 17 amino acids. V was pared by 0 bases and J by 4 bases, with 19 bases between. Germline CDR1 reads LGHNT; CDR2 reads FRNRAP. This CDR3 is CASGLVLPGVQSYEQYF. The CDR3, as DNA: TGTGCTAGTGGTTTGGTACTCCCCGGGGTACAATCTTACGAGCAGTACTTC.

In this sample, this clonotype turned up a few times. The chain joins TRBV12-3 or TRBV12-4 to TRBJ1-4, with unresolved D. The CDR3 is made up of 17 amino acids. Trimming left V 3 bases short and J 2 bases short, with 16 bases between. In DNA, the CDR3 is TGTGCCAGCAGTTTCGAAAGGGAGCTTGGGACTAATGAAAAACTGTTTTTT. Translation: CASSFERELGTNEKLFF.

This clonotype has a handful of counts. In DNA, the CDR3 is TGTGCCAGCAGCTTAGGGGACAGTCGCTATCAGCCCCAGCATTTT. Translation: CASSLGDSRYQPQHF. The chain links TRBV7-9 to TRBJ1-5, with 7 bases lining up with TRBD1. The CDR3 length is 15 residues. Per the germline V gene, CDR1 is SEHNR and CDR2 is FQNEAQ (reference sequence). Trimming took 1 base from V and 5 from J; bases not matched to a gene: 5.

This clonotype was recorded many times. The chain carries TRBV20-1 and TRBJ1-1; D not resolved. The ends were cut back, 0 bases at V and 11 bases at J, with 10 bases in the middle. Germline V gene sequence: CDR1 DFQATT, CDR2 SNEGSKA (reference sequence). The CDR3 length is 11 residues. CDR3 sequence (DNA): TGCAGTGCTAGAGATCCCAGAGAGGCTTTCTTT. This translates into CSARDPREAFF.

This clonotype came up many times. The chain couples TRBV29-1 to TRBJ2-5, with D possibly being TRBD1 or TRBD2 (6 bases each). V was pared by 5 bases and J by 2 bases, with 21 bases between. Germline-derived CDR1 and CDR2 are SQVTM and ANQGSEA. The CDR3 is made up of 16 amino acids. In DNA form, the CDR3 reads TGCAGCGTTATCCCGGGGGCACAGGCCTTTCAAGAGACCCAGTACTTC. Translated: CSVIPGAQAFQETQYF.

The CDR3 bases are TGTGCCAGCAGTCCCTCCGCGGGGGGTTACAATGAGCAGTTCTTC. It is translated as CASSPSAGGYNEQFF. The V gene is TRBV6-5, the J gene TRBJ2-1, with 8 bases identical to TRBD2. J lost 4 bases, V lost 5 bases, and 7 bases had no gene match. Germline values: CDR1 MNHEY, CDR2 SVGAGI. The CDR3 runs to 15 residues.

This clonotype has at least ten counts. The J gene is TRBJ1-2, the V gene TRBV6-2 or TRBV6-3; D is uncertain. CDR1 is MNHEY, CDR2 SVGEGT, per germline. V was cut by 0 bases and J by 1 base, with 9 bases left in between. The CDR3 has 15 amino acids. DNA of the CDR3: TGTGCCAGCAGTTACTCGACGCGGAATAACTATGGCTACACCTTC. This gives the protein CASSYSTRNNYGYTF.

The genes are TRBV25-1 and TRBJ2-2, with D uncertain. The ends were cut back, 1 base at V and 2 bases at J, with 14 bases in the middle. CDR1 and CDR2 from the germline V gene are MGHDK and SYGVNS. The CDR3 is 17 amino acids. CDR3 amino acids: CASSEWIAQPNTGELFF. In DNA, the CDR3 is TGTGCCAGCAGTGAATGGATAGCCCAGCCCAACACCGGGGAGCTGTTTTTT.

This clonotype was counted ten times or more. The gene calls are TRBV20-1 and TRBJ1-1; no reliable D call. Trimming stripped 3 bases from V and 0 bases from J, with 17 bases between. The CDR3 is made up of 16 amino acids. Germline V gives CDR1 DFQATT, CDR2 SNEGSKA (reference sequence). DNA of the CDR3: TGCAGTGCTAGTTCAGTTCTACAAGACATGAACACTGAAGCTTTCTTT. Residues: CSASSVLQDMNTEAFF.

In this sample, this clonotype turned up a few times. V is TRBV6-5 and J is TRBJ1-5; tentatively, D is TRBD1 (6 bases). CDR3 length equals 14 residues. Germline loops: CDR1 MNHEY, CDR2 SVGAGI. With 2 bases removed from V and 2 bases from J, the gap between germline ends came to 7 bases. CDR3 amino acids: CASSYRTGNQPQHF. For the CDR3, the DNA is TGTGCCAGCAGTTACCGGACAGGCAATCAGCCCCAGCATTTT.

This clonotype was recorded a few times. The genes are TRBV7-2 and TRBJ2-1; 12 bases fit TRBD2. CDR3 length: 15 amino acids. V lost 5 bases, J lost 10 bases, and 9 bases stayed unmatched. CDR1 and CDR2 (germline): SGHTA, FQGNSA. The CDR3: CASSITSGGTVEQFF. CDR3 bases: TGTGCCAGCAGCATTACTAGCGGGGGGACGGTGGAGCAGTTCTTC. Drawing the rest from reference TRBV7-2 and TRBJ2-1, the complete variable domain is GAGVSQSPSNKVTEKGKDVELRCDPISGHTALYWYRQSLGQGLEFLIYFQGNSAPDKSGLPSDRFSAERTGGSVSTLTIQRTQQEDSAVYLCASSITSGGTVEQFFGPGTRLTVL.

This clonotype was recorded at least ten times. The rearrangement joins TRBV9 to TRBJ2-2, with 7 bases lining up with TRBD1. V was clipped by 5 bases and J by 4 bases; unmatched bases: 5. This CDR3 is 14 amino acids long. Germline V gene data show CDR1 as SGDLS and CDR2 as YYNGEE. CDR3 DNA sequence: TGTGCCAGCAGGGTACAGGGGACCACCGGGGAGCTGTTTTTT. As protein: CASRVQGTTGELFF.